This T cell receptor (beta chain) was profiled in a study of blood T cells in healthy people across ages. Primers used in a second PCR of roughly 7 to 12 cycles were a sample-barcoded 5' primer and a J-beta primer mix. CDR3-containing paired-end reads numbering at least 2.5 million came from each sample. TCRdb reanalysed the 5' RACE reads using MiXCR and keeps one entry per CDR3 protein. The sample has hundreds of thousands of distinct CDR3 sequences, about 44% seen once. Drawn from each donor were ten milliliters of peripheral blood. The TCR comes from a man aged 30-40 years in good health. The material sequenced was blood.

The CDR3 reads CAWSVLGTQYF. Written as DNA, the CDR3 is TGTGCCTGGAGTGTACTAGGAACCCAGTACTTC. The gene calls are TRBV30 and TRBJ2-5; weak D call: TRBD2 (5 bases). The germline gives CDR1 GTSNPN, CDR2 SVGIG (reference sequence). V lost 0 bases to trimming and J lost 8 bases, with 7 bases between them. The length of the CDR3 is 11 residues.